This entry lists 23 T cell receptor beta chains sequenced from one sample in a study of CD8 T cells in ankylosing spondylitis. TCRdb reprocessed the 5' RACE reads via MiXCR and lists one record per CDR3 protein. The table records some 200,000 distinct CDR3 sequences, about 13% of them present only once. Material: blood, either unsorted or a sorted T cell fraction (not recorded which). These receptors were collected from a male donor with ankylosing spondylitis or in good health (not recorded which).

This clonotype showed up just a few times. This sequence joins TRBV7-9 and TRBJ1-1; D call uncertain. Trimming shortened V by 4 bases and J by 3 bases, and 18 bases separated the two germline ends. CDR3 length: 16 amino acids. Germline CDR1 SEHNR, CDR2 FQNEAQ (reference sequence). This chain's CDR3 is CASSYHPLRPDTEAFF. The CDR3 coding sequence is TGTGCCAGCAGCTACCACCCCCTCCGTCCGGACACTGAAGCTTTCTTT.

The V call is TRBV20-1, the J call TRBJ1-5, with TRBD1 identical over 7 bases. Germline-derived CDR1 and CDR2 are DFQATT and SNEGSKA (reference sequence). The CDR3 has 15 residues. Trimming at V came to 6 bases and at J to 1 base, leaving 9 bases not matched to a gene. The CDR3 sequence: CSACDREESNQPQHF. The CDR3 region has the DNA TGCAGTGCGTGTGACAGGGAAGAGAGCAATCAGCCCCAGCATTTT.

This clonotype was seen a few times. The J gene is TRBJ2-1, the V gene TRBV12-3 or TRBV12-4; D tentatively fits TRBD1 or TRBD2 (5 bases each). V was trimmed by 6 bases and J by 14 bases, leaving 14 bases between them. The CDR3 contains 11 residues. CDR3 in DNA: TGTGCCAGCAGGTGGGGGAGACGGGAGTTCTTC. Translation gives CASRWGRREFF.

The J gene is TRBJ2-7, the V gene TRBV3-1; maybe TRBD1 (5 bases). V lost 3 bases to trimming and J lost 5 bases, with 11 bases between them. Germline CDR1 LGHDT, CDR2 YNNKEL (reference sequence). The CDR3 is 13 residues long. CDR3: CASSQGPSDEQYF. In DNA, the CDR3 is TGTGCCAGCAGCCAGGGGCCTTCGGACGAGCAGTACTTC.

The chain employs TRBV12-3 or TRBV12-4 and TRBJ2-2, with D tentatively TRBD1 (6 bases). The CDR3 length is 15 residues. Between the trimmed V and J ends, which lost 7 bases and 5 bases, there was a span of 17 bases. DNA of the CDR3: TGTGCCAGCAACCCTGGGACATTTCTGACCGGGGAGCTGTTTTTT. Its translation is CASNPGTFLTGELFF.

In DNA, the CDR3 is TGCAGTGCTCGGGACAGTTGGTACACCGGGGAGCTGTTTTTT. Protein sequence: CSARDSWYTGELFF. This sequence joins TRBV20-1 and TRBJ2-2, with TRBD1 matching 7 bases. The CDR3 contains 14 residues. J was trimmed by 3 bases and V by 5 bases; bases with no gene match: 6. CDR1 DFQATT and CDR2 SNEGSKA come from the germline V gene (reference sequence).

This clonotype has more than one count but fewer than ten. This chain links TRBV4-1 with TRBJ2-5, with TRBD1 matching 9 bases. Trimming cost V 4 bases and J 5 bases; bases outside gene matches: 2. The CDR3 totals 13 residues. CDR1 MGHRA and CDR2 YSYEKL come from the germline V gene. CDR3 sequence reads: CASSPQGAETQYF. The CDR3 DNA reads TGCGCCAGCAGCCCACAGGGGGCGGAGACCCAGTACTTC.

This clonotype was observed a handful of times. The rearrangement uses TRBV29-1 and TRBJ2-3, with 10 bases aligning to TRBD2. The CDR3 has 15 amino acids. The germline CDR1 and CDR2 sequences are SQVTM and ANQGSEA. The trim removed 3 bases at V and 3 bases at J, leaving 6 bases unmatched. The DNA for the CDR3 is TGCAGCGTTGACCCTAGCGGGAGAATAACAGATACGCAGTATTTT. Protein product: CSVDPSGRITDTQYF.

This clonotype was detected ten times or more. The genes are TRBV7-9 and TRBJ2-5, with D unclear. This CDR3 is built from 13 residues. Germline loops: CDR1 SEHNR, CDR2 FQNEAQ (reference sequence). V lost 1 base and J 5 bases, leaving 8 bases between the germline ends. The CDR3 loop reads CASSLGGRETQYF. In nucleotides, the CDR3 is TGTGCCAGCAGCTTAGGAGGAAGGGAGACCCAGTACTTC.

The rearrangement uses TRBV10-2 and TRBJ2-5; no definite D call. Trimming removed 6 bases at V and 6 bases at J, with 8 bases between. The CDR3 sequence is 11 residues long. Germline V gene data show CDR1 as WSHSY and CDR2 as SAAADI. CDR3 DNA: TGCGCCAGCAGAGCAGGAAAGACCCAGTACTTC. Translated, it gives CASRAGKTQYF.

This chain uses TRBV4-2 with TRBJ2-5; 9 bases map to TRBD1. J gave up 5 bases and V 6 bases, and 13 bases lay outside the gene matches. The CDR3 runs 16 residues. Germline assignment: CDR1 LGHNA and CDR2 YNFKEQ. The CDR3 coding sequence is TGTGCCAGCAGTTCCTCCCCGGGACAGGGCGGGGAGACCCAGTACTTC. Amino acids: CASSSSPGQGGETQYF.

The rearrangement links TRBV12-3 or TRBV12-4 to TRBJ1-2; a possible D gene is TRBD1 (5 bases). The V end was cut by 0 bases, the J end by 2 bases, with 13 bases between. The length of the CDR3 is 16 residues. CDR3 region: CASSLATGRVNYGYTF. Here the CDR3 DNA reads TGTGCCAGCAGTTTAGCGACGGGCAGGGTAAACTATGGCTACACCTTC.

Turning to this clonotype: Mismatch with germline at one junction end may stem from a read error. The J gene is TRBJ2-7, the V gene TRBV5-1; TRBD2 matches 15 bases. Germline lookup yields CDR1 SGHRS and CDR2 YFSETQ. CDR3 size: 16 residues. CDR3 region: CTSSRTSGRAGYEQYF. The CDR3 DNA follows: TGCACCAGCAGCAGGACTAGCGGGAGGGCCGGGTACGAGCAGTACTTC.

This clonotype was observed a handful of times. CDR3 in DNA: TGCAGCGTGGGGCGGGGGGTGGCCACAGATACGCAGTATTTT. Amino acids: CSVGRGVATDTQYF. The V call is TRBV29-1, the J call TRBJ2-3; 8 nucleotides agree with TRBD2. The ends lost 6 bases at V and 2 bases at J; junction bases unmatched: 7. CDR3 size: 14 residues. Germline V CDR1 and CDR2: SQVTM, ANQGSEA.

The chain carries TRBV2 and TRBJ2-7, with 10 positions matching TRBD2. The CDR3 has 12 amino acids. Trimming cost V 7 bases and J 7 bases; bases outside gene matches: 4. Germline V gives CDR1 SNHLY, CDR2 FYNNEI. The CDR3 DNA sequence: TGTGCCAGCACAGCGGGGGGGCCTGAGCAGTACTTC. This translates into CASTAGGPEQYF.

Only a few counts were recorded for this clonotype. The chain employs TRBV6-2 or TRBV6-3 and TRBJ1-3; D is ambiguous. Trimming removed 0 bases from V and 1 base from J, with 16 bases in between. The CDR3 is 18 residues long. Germline CDR1 reads MNHEY; CDR2 reads SVGEGT. CDR3 in DNA: TGTGCCAGCAGTTACTCGAACCCCTTCGGAAGGTCTGGAAACACCATATATTTT. Its translation is CASSYSNPFGRSGNTIYF.

The count of this clonotype is one. The chain uses TRBV2 and TRBJ2-7; 13 bases match TRBD2. This CDR3 region has 17 residues. CDR1 SNHLY and CDR2 FYNNEI come from the germline V gene. V trimming: 6 bases; J trimming: 0 bases; junction bases outside the gene matches: 8. The CDR3 protein is CASSLPGTSGTSYEQYF. The CDR3 nucleotides read TGTGCCAGCAGCTTACCCGGGACTAGCGGGACCTCCTACGAGCAGTACTTC.

This clonotype was counted ten times or more. This CDR3 reads CATSRDHSGANVLTF. CDR3 DNA: TGTGCCACCAGCAGAGATCACTCTGGGGCCAACGTCCTGACTTTC. The chain recombines TRBV15 with TRBJ2-6, with unresolved D. Trimming removed 0 bases from V and 0 bases from J, with 3 bases in between. CDR1 is LNHNV and CDR2 is YYDKDF in the germline V gene (reference sequence). The CDR3 runs 15 residues.

The rearrangement joins TRBV5-8 to TRBJ2-1; D call uncertain. V was pared by 0 bases and J by 2 bases, with 15 bases between. Germline V gene sequence: CDR1 SGHTS, CDR2 YDEGEE. The CDR3 is 17 residues long. CDR3 nucleotide sequence: TGTGCCAGCAGCTTGGGAAGGATTCAGAGCCCCTACAATGAGCAGTTCTTC. It encodes CASSLGRIQSPYNEQFF. Full variable domain (outside the CDR3, taken from reference TRBV5-8 and TRBJ2-1): EAGVTQSPTHLIKTRGQQATLRCSPISGHTSVYWYQQALGLGLQFLLWYDEGEERNRGNFPPRFSGRQFPNYSSELNVNALELEDSALYLCASSLGRIQSPYNEQFFGPGTRLTVL.

This chain links TRBV4-2 with TRBJ2-2; 13 bases map to TRBD2. The CDR3 is made up of 20 amino acids. Germline trimming cut 0 bases from V and 6 bases from J; bases unmatched to any gene: 13. Germline V gene data show CDR1 as LGHNA and CDR2 as YNFKEQ. This CDR3 is CASSQELRTSGGRGSGELFF. The CDR3 coding sequence is TGTGCCAGCAGCCAAGAGTTGAGGACTAGCGGGGGCCGGGGGTCCGGGGAGCTGTTTTTT.

In its sample, this clonotype was seen a few times. This chain links TRBV7-9 with TRBJ2-1; a weak D match, TRBD2 (6 bases). The CDR3 spans 16 residues. The germline CDR1 and CDR2 sequences are SEHNR and FQNEAQ (reference sequence). Trimming pared 5 bases from V and 4 bases from J, leaving 18 bases between. The CDR3 region has the DNA TGTGCCAGCAGCAACACCGCGGGACCCCCTTACAATGAGCAGTTCTTC. This encodes CASSNTAGPPYNEQFF.

The chain is built from TRBV13 and TRBJ2-2, with D tentatively TRBD2 (6 bases). The germline gives CDR1 PRHDT, CDR2 FYEKMQ (reference sequence). Trimming left V 5 bases short and J 3 bases short, with 19 bases between. The CDR3 extends over 17 amino acids. DNA for the CDR3: TGTGCCAGCAGCCTCGCGATTGAGGGAGGACACACCGGGGAGCTGTTTTTT. It specifies CASSLAIEGGHTGELFF.

The table lists this clonotype with a few counts. V and J are TRBV12-3 or TRBV12-4 and TRBJ1-1; D perhaps matches TRBD1 (5 bases). This CDR3 region has 12 residues. Trimming took off 6 bases at V and 5 bases at J, with 10 bases between the two ends. For the CDR3, the DNA is TGTGCCAGCAGCCCCGAGGGGACTGAAGCTTTCTTT. This encodes CASSPEGTEAFF.